The 21 T cell receptor beta chains in this list originate from one sample, sequenced in a study of T cell responses to AZD1222 COVID-19 vaccine. Produced via immunoSEQ multiplex PCR; TCRdb's table is partial and in-frame only. The table records 130,000 or so clones, about 86% of them present only once. Sequenced material: peripheral blood, taken on day 0 of AZD1222 vaccination. These receptors came from an adult in good health.

V and J are TRBV28 and TRBJ2-7, with TRBD1 as a possible D gene (5 bases). Germline CDR1 reads MDHEN; CDR2 reads SYDVKM. Trimming removed 5 bases from V and 0 bases from J, with 17 bases in between. The CDR3 runs to 16 residues. The CDR3 DNA follows: TGTGCCAGCAGTCTCGGTAGGGGTCCTTCCTCCTACGAGCAGTACTTC. Encoded protein: CASSLGRGPSSYEQYF. Full variable domain (outside the CDR3, taken from reference TRBV28 and TRBJ2-7): DVKVTQSSRYLVKRTGEKVFLECVQDMDHENMFWYRQDPGLGLRLIYFSYDVKMKEKGDIPEGYSVSREKKERFSLILESASTNQTSMYLCASSLGRGPSSYEQYFGPGTRLTVT.

The genes are TRBV29-1 and TRBJ1-1; no definite D call. CDR3 size: 9 residues. Germline V gives CDR1 SQVTM, CDR2 ANQGSEA. The V end lost 3 bases, the J end lost 7 bases, and 3 bases lay between the germline ends. This chain's CDR3 is CSVDVEAFF. The CDR3 DNA is TGCAGCGTTGATGTTGAAGCTTTCTTT.

Only one count was recorded for this clone. This chain joins TRBV6-6 and TRBJ2-2; 9 positions agree with TRBD2. CDR1 is MNHNY, CDR2 SVGAGI, per germline (reference sequence). V was pared by 6 bases and J by 0 bases, with 5 bases of the junction left unmatched. The CDR3 spans 16 residues. CDR3 loop: CASSWLAGANTGELFF. The CDR3, as DNA: TGTGCCAGCAGCTGGTTAGCGGGGGCGAACACCGGGGAGCTGTTTTTT.

The chain joins TRBV4-1 to TRBJ1-2; D might be TRBD1 (6 bases). The CDR3 spans 14 residues. Germline CDR1 and CDR2: MGHRA and YSYEKL. V was clipped by 4 bases and J by 6 bases, with 15 bases between them. DNA for the CDR3: TGCGCCAGCAGCCCGACAGGTTCTCTTGATGGCTACACCTTC. Residues: CASSPTGSLDGYTF.

The V and J genes are TRBV18 and TRBJ1-1; no clear D. The CDR3 runs 14 residues. Germline values: CDR1 KGHSH, CDR2 LQKENI. V was pared by 2 bases and J by 1 base, with 8 bases between. The CDR3 bases are TGTGCCAGCTCACCAGGGCTCCAGAACACTGAAGCTTTCTTT. It codes for CASSPGLQNTEAFF.

The chain joins TRBV7-2 to TRBJ2-5; D is perhaps TRBD1 (6 bases). V was clipped by 1 base and J by 7 bases, with 16 bases between them. Germline CDR1 and CDR2: SGHTA and FQGNSA. CDR3 size: 15 residues. CDR3 coding DNA: TGTGCCAGCAGCTTAGTACAGGGTGGAGTTGGGACCCAGTACTTC. Translation gives CASSLVQGGVGTQYF.

The rearrangement links TRBV27 to TRBJ2-7; D possibly corresponds to TRBD2 (6 bases). CDR1 is MNHEY and CDR2 is SMNVEV in the germline V gene (reference sequence). The CDR3 covers 15 residues. Between the trimmed V and J ends, which lost 6 bases and 4 bases, there was a span of 19 bases. The CDR3 is CASRLMGRGTYEQYF. DNA of the CDR3: TGTGCCAGCAGGCTCATGGGTCGGGGGACTTACGAGCAGTACTTC.

The chain combines TRBV2 with TRBJ2-3, with 10 nucleotides matching TRBD1. CDR1 is SNHLY and CDR2 is FYNNEI in the germline V gene. The length of the CDR3 is 14 residues. Losses at the gene ends were 10 bases for V and 5 bases for J; bases not matched to a gene: 9. The CDR3 protein is CATPLGTGVDTQYF. In DNA, the CDR3 is TGTGCCACCCCTCTTGGGACAGGGGTAGATACGCAGTATTTT.

The chain combines TRBV12-3 or TRBV12-4 with TRBJ1-1, with D unclear. V was shortened by 6 bases and J by 11 bases, with 16 bases between the two germline ends. CDR3 length: 12 amino acids. Here the CDR3 DNA reads TGTGCCAGCAGCCCCCTTTCTCGTGCGGCTTTCTTT. Amino acids: CASSPLSRAAFF.

The chain couples TRBV10-2 to TRBJ2-7, with 7 bases aligning to TRBD2. The CDR3 is made up of 16 amino acids. CDR1 and CDR2 from the germline V gene are WSHSY and SAAADI. The V segment lost 2 bases and the J segment 4 bases; nucleotides outside the gene matches: 11. For the CDR3, the DNA is TGCGCCAGCAGTGAGCCCACGACTAGCCCCCAGTACGAGCAGTACTTC. Translated: CASSEPTTSPQYEQYF.

The V gene is TRBV5-4, the J gene TRBJ1-2; D gene ambiguous. V was cut by 0 bases and J by 4 bases, with 10 bases left in between. The CDR3 contains 14 residues. Germline CDR1 SGHNT, CDR2 YYREEE (reference sequence). CDR3 nucleotide sequence: TGTGCCAGCAGCTTGGTTTCGGGGAGCTATGGCTACACCTTC. This codes for CASSLVSGSYGYTF.

The V gene is TRBV11-2, the J gene TRBJ2-1, with D unresolved. Trimming took 4 bases from V and 8 from J, leaving 6 bases between them. Germline V gives CDR1 SGHAT, CDR2 FQNNGV. CDR3 length: 11 amino acids. CDR3 DNA: TGTGCCAGCAGCTATATCGATGAGCAGTTCTTC. Its protein is CASSYIDEQFF.

V gene TRBV7-8 combines with J gene TRBJ1-2; D call uncertain. V was shortened by 1 base and J by 1 base, with 7 bases between the two germline ends. The CDR3 loop spans 14 amino acids. In germline, CDR1 is SGHVS, CDR2 FQNEAQ. The chain's CDR3 is CASSLGPFNYGYTF. Here the CDR3 DNA reads TGTGCCAGCAGCTTAGGGCCCTTTAACTATGGCTACACCTTC.

This clone was seen only once. The V and J genes are TRBV5-1 and TRBJ2-7; 9 bases fit TRBD1. The CDR3 is 14 residues long. Looked up from germline, CDR1 is SGHRS and CDR2 is YFSETQ. The ends lost 4 bases at V and 5 bases at J; junction bases unmatched: 7. The DNA of the CDR3 is TGCGCCAGCAGCCGGGACAGGGTAATCGACGAGCAGTACTTC. Its translation: CASSRDRVIDEQYF. Full variable domain (remainder filled in from reference TRBV5-1 and TRBJ2-7): KAGVTQTPRYLIKTRGQQVTLSCSPISGHRSVSWYQQTPGQGLQFLFEYFSETQRNKGNFPGRFSGRQFSNSRSEMNVSTLELGDSALYLCASSRDRVIDEQYFGPGTRLTVT.

This chain connects TRBV2 to TRBJ1-6, with TRBD1 matching over 8 bases. From germline, CDR1 is SNHLY and CDR2 FYNNEI. V was pared by 4 bases and J by 8 bases, with 4 bases of the junction left unmatched. The CDR3 spans 14 residues. Here the CDR3 DNA reads TGTGCCAGCAGTGCCCGGACAGGGTATTCACCCCTCCACTTT. Its protein is CASSARTGYSPLHF.

The chain joins TRBV4-1 to TRBJ2-5; tentative D call: TRBD2 (5 bases). This CDR3 is built from 13 residues. Deletions cut 5 bases from V and 5 bases from J, with 12 bases between. The germline V gene has CDR1 MGHRA and CDR2 YSYEKL. The DNA of the CDR3 is TGCGCCAGCAGCAATAGGAGAGGGGAGACCCAGTACTTC. Protein product: CASSNRRGETQYF.

The chain is built from TRBV9 and TRBJ2-3, with D possibly TRBD2 on 6 matching bases. V gave up 4 bases and J gave up 3 bases, with 18 bases separating them. This CDR3 is 16 amino acids long. Germline V CDR1 and CDR2: SGDLS, YYNGEE. CDR3 region: CASSRPQGGMTDTQYF. CDR3 DNA: TGTGCCAGCAGCCGTCCGCAGGGAGGAATGACAGATACGCAGTATTTT.

V and J are TRBV9 and TRBJ1-2; tentatively, D is TRBD1 (6 bases). Germline values: CDR1 SGDLS, CDR2 YYNGEE. Between the trimmed V and J ends, which lost 0 bases and 8 bases, there was a span of 17 bases. The CDR3 contains 15 residues. The CDR3 loop is CASSVESTTGTGYTF. CDR3 DNA sequence: TGTGCCAGCAGCGTAGAGAGCACGACAGGCACAGGCTACACCTTC.

This chain connects TRBV10-1 to TRBJ1-6; the D gene is possibly TRBD1 (6 bases). This CDR3 has 14 residues. The V gene's germline CDR1 is WNHNN and CDR2 SYGVQD (reference sequence). Trimming removed 3 bases from V and 7 bases from J, with 10 bases in between. CDR3 nucleotide sequence: TGCGCCAGCAGTGAAAACAGGGAGAATTCACCCCTCCACTTT. Its protein product is CASSENRENSPLHF.

The chain is built from TRBV19 and TRBJ1-1, with TRBD1 as a possible D gene (6 bases). There are 14 residues in the CDR3. Germline CDR1 LNHDA, CDR2 SQIVND (reference sequence). V dropped 6 bases and J dropped 2 bases, with 13 bases sitting between them. The CDR3 DNA is TGTGCCAGTAGGCCCCGAGGGGGAAACACTGAAGCTTTCTTT. Translating it yields CASRPRGGNTEAFF.

The rearrangement links TRBV7-9 to TRBJ1-1; D may be TRBD1 (5 bases). Trimming shortened V by 2 bases and J by 1 base, and 8 bases separated the two germline ends. Germline loops: CDR1 SEHNR, CDR2 FQNEAQ (reference sequence). The CDR3 totals 14 residues. The CDR3 is CASSLQGPNTEAFF. The CDR3 DNA reads as TGTGCCAGCAGCTTACAGGGCCCGAACACTGAAGCTTTCTTT.